A selection of T cell receptor beta chains follows, all from one sample in a study of cytomegalovirus exposure and HLA in healthy donors. Here immunoSEQ multiplex PCR was the method, and the copy in TCRdb shows in-frame clones only, minus some. This sample has over 110,000 clones; about 79% occur once, and the top ten carry around 2.5%. Sequenced: PBMCs. The receptors were sampled from a male donor in good health and CMV-seronegative. Both conserved end residues are part of each CDR3. D genes are given only for firm matches. Part of the rows lack a size; the others show once, few, many or a class for expanded clones.

j_gene,d_gene,v_gene,abundance,CDR3nt,CDR3aa
TRBJ2-2,-,TRBV6-5,-,TGTGCCAGCAGTTCCGAGCGAGAATATCACACCGGGGAGCTGTTTTTT,CASSSEREYHTGELFF
TRBJ1-1,TRBD1,TRBV5-6,-,TGTGCCAGCAGCATGGGACAGGGGGCAAATGAAGCTTTCTTT,CASSMGQGANEAFF
TRBJ1-2,-,TRBV28,-,TGTGCCAGCAGCCGTTTTGGCAGGGCTCTATTCAACTATGGCTACACCTTC,CASSRFGRALFNYGYTF
TRBJ2-1,TRBD2,TRBV11-3,-,TGTGCCAGCAGCCGGGGGGGGGAGGGCCTTGATGAGCAGTTCTTC,CASSRGGEGLDEQFF
TRBJ2-3,TRBD1,TRBV29-1,-,TGCAGCGCCGAGGGGGCAGGGAGCACAGATACGCAGTATTTT,CSAEGAGSTDTQYF
TRBJ1-5,-,TRBV27,-,TGTGCCAGCAGTTTATCGATCACAGGCCCTCATCAGCCCCAGCATTTT,CASSLSITGPHQPQHF
TRBJ2-7,TRBD2,TRBV15,-,TGTGCCACCAGCAGAGGGACTAGCGGGAGCCACGAGCAGTACTTC,CATSRGTSGSHEQYF
TRBJ2-1,TRBD1,TRBV5-1,-,TGCGCCAGCAGCCTACGGACAGGGGCGGTGGATGAGCAGTTCTTC,CASSLRTGAVDEQFF
TRBJ2-1,-,TRBV18,-,TGTGCCAGCTCACCACAAGATCGGCAGGGCAACTACAATGAGCAGTTCTTC,CASSPQDRQGNYNEQFF
TRBJ1-3,TRBD1,TRBV5-1,-,TGCGCCAGCAGCCAAACAGGGGATGCTGGAAACACCATATATTTT,CASSQTGDAGNTIYF
TRBJ2-4,-,TRBV10-3,once,TGTGCCATCAGTGAGTCGACAGTTAACATTCAGTACTTC,CAISESTVNIQYF
TRBJ1-2,TRBD1,TRBV30,-,TGTGCCTGGAGTTGGTATGGGACAGCTTTCGGTTCGGACTATGGCTACACCTTC,CAWSWYGTAFGSDYGYTF
TRBJ2-7,TRBD2,TRBV10-3,-,TGTGCCTCCCAAGCGGGAGAAGGCTACGAGCAGTACTTC,CASQAGEGYEQYF
TRBJ2-7,-,TRBV5-6,-,TGTGCCAGCAGCCTTGGGGCGTACGAGCAGTACTTC,CASSLGAYEQYF